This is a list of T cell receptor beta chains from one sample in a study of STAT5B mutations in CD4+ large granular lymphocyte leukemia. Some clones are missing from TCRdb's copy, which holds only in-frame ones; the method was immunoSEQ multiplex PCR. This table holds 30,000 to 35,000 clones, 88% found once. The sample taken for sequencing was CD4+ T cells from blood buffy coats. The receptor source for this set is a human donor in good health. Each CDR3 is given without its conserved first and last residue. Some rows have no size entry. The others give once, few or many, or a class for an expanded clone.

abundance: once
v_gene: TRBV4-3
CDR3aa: ASSLDGGDYGYT

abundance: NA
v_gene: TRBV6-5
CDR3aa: ASRDRGDQPQH

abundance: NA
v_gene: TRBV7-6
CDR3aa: ASSLGRFGQETQY

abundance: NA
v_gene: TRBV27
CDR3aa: ASSSFQGSRYEQY

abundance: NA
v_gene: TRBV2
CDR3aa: ASTYSLEQY

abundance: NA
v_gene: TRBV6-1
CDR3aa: ASNPTVYYGYT

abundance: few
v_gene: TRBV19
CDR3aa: ASSIKRPKELF

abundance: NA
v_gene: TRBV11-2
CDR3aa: ASRRLAGGVTGELF

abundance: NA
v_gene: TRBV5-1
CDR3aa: ASSLRGRDTGELF

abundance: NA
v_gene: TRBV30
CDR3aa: AWSRSSTGPNYGYT

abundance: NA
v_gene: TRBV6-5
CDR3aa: ASSYWGEAF

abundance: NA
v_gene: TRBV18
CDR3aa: ASSPPVGQGGQPQH